These 5 T cell receptor beta chains were all obtained from the same sample, sequenced in a study of OX40 agonist ivuxolimab in advanced cancers. Clones were read by immunoSEQ multiplex PCR, and TCRdb kept only the in-frame ones, dropping some. The sample has 70,000 or so clones; about 89% are singletons. The material sequenced was CD4+ or CD8+ T cells sorted from blood, taken in a trial of the OX40 agonist ivuxolimab. These receptors all stem from an adult with an advanced solid tumor such as melanoma, head and neck, liver or kidney cancer.

This clone was counted once. This sequence joins TRBV6-1 and TRBJ2-5; D gene uncertain. Per germline, CDR1 MNHNS and CDR2 SASEGT. The length of the CDR3 is 14 residues. Trimming removed 5 bases at V and 5 bases at J, with 15 bases between. CDR3 sequence: CASSLPDLRETQYF. The CDR3 DNA reads TGTGCCAGCAGTTTACCGGACCTGAGGGAGACCCAGTACTTC.

This sequence joins TRBV5-1 and TRBJ1-4; tentatively, D is TRBD1 (6 bases). Germline V lookup: CDR1 SGHRS, CDR2 YFSETQ. The CDR3 spans 14 residues. V was trimmed by 5 bases and J by 4 bases, leaving 12 bases between them. The CDR3, as DNA: TGCGCCAGCAGGCCGGGACAAAGTAATGAAAAACTGTTTTTT. Translating gives CASRPGQSNEKLFF.

The V gene is TRBV7-3, the J gene TRBJ1-2; TRBD1 is a possible D gene (6 bases). Deletions cut 5 bases from V and 2 bases from J, with 9 bases between. The CDR3 length is 13 residues. Germline-derived CDR1 and CDR2 are SGHTA and FQGTGA. In DNA form, the CDR3 reads TGTGCCAGCAGCCCAGGGGCCAACTATGGCTACACCTTC. Its translation: CASSPGANYGYTF.

V is TRBV28 and J is TRBJ2-1, with 11 bases lining up with TRBD2. Losses at the gene ends were 6 bases for V and 4 bases for J; bases not matched to a gene: 5. Germline values: CDR1 MDHEN, CDR2 SYDVKM. The CDR3 extends over 15 amino acids. The CDR3 reads CASSPSSGGYNEQFF. CDR3 nucleotides: TGTGCCAGCAGCCCGTCTAGCGGGGGGTACAATGAGCAGTTCTTC.

The chain recombines TRBV11-3 with TRBJ2-5, with D possibly being TRBD2 (5 bases). Trimming cost V 4 bases and J 4 bases, with 16 bases left between them. This CDR3 comprises 15 residues. Germline values: CDR1 SGHNT, CDR2 YENEEA. For the CDR3, the DNA is TGTGCCAGCAGCTCGCGGGCGGACCTTGGAGAGACCCAGTACTTC. Encoded protein: CASSSRADLGETQYF.